What follows describes a single TCR beta chain. Its antigen remains unidentified. The data stem from a study of shared clonotypes between healthy human individuals. About the study: Those who served as donors were a couple of women and a few men between the ages of 18 and 49. Findings and caveats of the study: Approximately 4.6% of naive CD4 clonotypes were common to a handful of donors. As a rule, naive subsets had a larger estimated richness than memory subsets.

CDR3 length: 13 residues. CDR1 and CDR2 (germline): MNHNS, SASEGT. The V end lost 4 bases, the J end lost 7 bases, and 14 bases lay between the germline ends. The study ran the assay at deep level. Libraries were prepared by immunoSEQ multiplex PCR; TCRdb keeps only in-frame clonotypes and omits some of them. Among over 850,000 clones listed, 75% to 85% were seen once. The clonotype originates from a young man in good health. Some clones in this sample may be carry-over from other donors' samples. The sample comprised memory CD4+ T cells from PBMCs. Subset described: CD45RA-negative fraction. This chain links TRBV6-1 with TRBJ2-7; D is unclear. The CDR3 protein is CASSGQTLREQYF. The CDR3 coding sequence is TGTGCCAGCAGTGGGCAGACCCTTCGTGAGCAGTACTTC.